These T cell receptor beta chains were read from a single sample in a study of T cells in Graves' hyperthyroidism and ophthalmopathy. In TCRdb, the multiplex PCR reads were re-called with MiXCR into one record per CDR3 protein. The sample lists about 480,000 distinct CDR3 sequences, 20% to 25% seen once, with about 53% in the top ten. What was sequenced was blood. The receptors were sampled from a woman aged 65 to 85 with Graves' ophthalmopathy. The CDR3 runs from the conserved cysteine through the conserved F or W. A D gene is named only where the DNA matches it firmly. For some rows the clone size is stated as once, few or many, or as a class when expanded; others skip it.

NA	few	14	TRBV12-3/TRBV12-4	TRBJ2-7	TGTGCCAGCAGTTTAGGGGGAGACCTATACGAGCAGTACTTC	CASSLGGDLYEQYF
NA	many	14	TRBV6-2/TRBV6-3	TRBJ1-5	TGTGCCAGCAGTTACAGGGCTAACAATCAGCCCCAGCATTTT	CASSYRANNQPQHF
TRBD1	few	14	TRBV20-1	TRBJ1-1	TGCAGTGCCATCCAGGACAGGCTGAACACTGAAGCTTTCTTT	CSAIQDRLNTEAFF
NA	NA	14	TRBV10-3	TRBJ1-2	TGTGCCATCAGCCCCTTCGTGGGAAACTATGGCTACACCTTC	CAISPFVGNYGYTF
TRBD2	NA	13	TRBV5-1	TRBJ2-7	TGCGCCAGCAACTCACCGGGGGGCTACGAGCAGTACTTC	CASNSPGGYEQYF
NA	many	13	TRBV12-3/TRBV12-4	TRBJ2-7	TGTGCCAGCAGGTTGGGGTCCACCTACGAGCAGTACTTC	CASRLGSTYEQYF
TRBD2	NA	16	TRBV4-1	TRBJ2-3	TGCGCCAGCAGCCCCCGACTAGCGGCAAGCACAGATACGCAGTATTTT	CASSPRLAASTDTQYF
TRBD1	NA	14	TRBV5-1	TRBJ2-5	TGCGCCAGCAGCGTAGGGACAGGGCAAGAGACCCAGTACTTC	CASSVGTGQETQYF
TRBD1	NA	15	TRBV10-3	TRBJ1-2	TGTGCCATCAACGGCCATGGGACAGTCGGGGATGGCTACACCTTC	CAINGHGTVGDGYTF
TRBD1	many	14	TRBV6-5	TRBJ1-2	TGTGCCAGCAGTTACTCGACAGGGTTCTGGGGCTACACCTTC	CASSYSTGFWGYTF
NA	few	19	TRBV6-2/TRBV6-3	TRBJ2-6	TGTGCCAGCAGTTACATGCGGCGAACCCTGAGCTCTGGGGCCAACGTCCTGACTTTC	CASSYMRRTLSSGANVLTF
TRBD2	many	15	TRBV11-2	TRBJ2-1	TGTGCCAGCAGTTATACTAGCGGTACCTACAATGAGCAGTTCTTC	CASSYTSGTYNEQFF
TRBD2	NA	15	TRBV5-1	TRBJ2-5	TGCGCCAGCAGCGGACGACTAGCGGGAGTGGAGACCCAGTACTTC	CASSGRLAGVETQYF
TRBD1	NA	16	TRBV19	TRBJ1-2	TGTGCCAGCCACGGTCAGGGGGAGACTTTCCTTTATGGCTACACCTTC	CASHGQGETFLYGYTF